A single sample gave rise to the 13 T cell receptor beta chains below, sequenced in a study of cytomegalovirus exposure and HLA in healthy donors. In the PCR, 60 Vbeta and 13 Jbeta primers were used. Libraries were prepared by immunoSEQ multiplex PCR; TCRdb keeps only in-frame clonotypes and omits some of them. The profile covers approximately 170,000 clones, with approximately 67% appearing a single time and approximately 4.5% taken by the ten largest. Sequencing was performed on PBMCs. The origin of the receptors is a woman younger than 30 in good health and CMV-seropositive.

This clone was counted between two and nine times. The chain is built from TRBV30 and TRBJ1-1, with D unresolved. This CDR3 region has 10 residues. The V end lost 5 bases, the J end lost 6 bases, and 7 bases lay between the germline ends. Germline assignment: CDR1 GTSNPN and CDR2 SVGIG (reference sequence). CDR3 amino acids: CAWGTAEAFF. Written as DNA, the CDR3 is TGTGCCTGGGGCACAGCTGAAGCTTTCTTT.

The rearrangement joins TRBV7-6 to TRBJ2-3; 13 bases agree with TRBD2. The CDR3 runs 16 residues. V was clipped by 6 bases and J by 5 bases; unmatched bases: 8. From germline, CDR1 is SGHVS and CDR2 FNYEAQ. CDR3 region: CASSRGLAGLLDTQYF. The CDR3 DNA sequence: TGTGCCAGCAGTCGGGGACTAGCGGGACTTTTAGATACGCAGTATTTT.

This chain links TRBV28 with TRBJ2-7; D is ambiguous. The germline V gene has CDR1 MDHEN and CDR2 SYDVKM. This CDR3 spans 11 amino acids. Trimming took off 4 bases at V and 3 bases at J, with 4 bases between the two ends. The CDR3 bases are TGTGCCAGCAGTTACAACTACGAGCAGTACTTC. Translated, it gives CASSYNYEQYF.

This rearrangement joins TRBV2 to TRBJ1-2; no reliable D call. V gave up 2 bases and J gave up 5 bases, with 15 bases separating them. The CDR3 contains 15 residues. Germline V gene lookup returns CDR1 SNHLY and CDR2 FYNNEI. CDR3 loop: CASSEPLVVVYGYTF. The DNA of the CDR3 is TGTGCCAGCAGTGAACCCTTAGTGGTGGTGTATGGCTACACCTTC.

This chain uses TRBV4-3 with TRBJ2-4; 7 nucleotides align to TRBD2. The CDR3 length is 12 residues. V shed 8 bases and J 6 bases; nucleotides not matched to a gene: 4. Germline V gene sequence: CDR1 LGHNA, CDR2 YSLEER. DNA for the CDR3: TGCGCCAGCCGGGGGGACCGAAACATTCAGTACTTC. It codes for CASRGDRNIQYF.

A single count supports this clone. The rearrangement links TRBV28 to TRBJ1-5, with D possibly being TRBD1 (5 bases). The V gene lost 9 bases and the J gene lost 6 bases, with 12 bases spanning the gap. The germline V gene has CDR1 MDHEN and CDR2 SYDVKM. CDR3 length: 12 residues. CDR3: CASGRGVQPQHF. The CDR3 nucleotides read TGTGCCAGTGGAAGGGGTGTTCAGCCCCAGCATTTT.

The V call is TRBV19, the J call TRBJ1-3, with D maybe TRBD1 (6 bases). V was pared by 6 bases and J by 0 bases, with 18 bases between. This CDR3 is built from 17 residues. Germline values: CDR1 LNHDA, CDR2 SQIVND (reference sequence). CDR3 nucleotide sequence: TGTGCCAGTAGCGCCATCGGGGGGCTAACCTCTGGAAACACCATATATTTT. Translated: CASSAIGGLTSGNTIYF. Full variable domain (missing parts from reference TRBV19 and TRBJ1-3): DGGITQSPKYLFRKEGQNVTLSCEQNLNHDAMYWYRQDPGQGLRLIYYSQIVNDFQKGDIAEGYSVSREKKESFPLTVTSAQKNPTAFYLCASSAIGGLTSGNTIYFGEGSWLTVV.

This clone showed up just a few times. The chain recombines TRBV6-1 with TRBJ1-1; tentatively, D is TRBD1 (5 bases). The CDR3 is 13 amino acids. Trimming took off 6 bases at V and 3 bases at J, with 11 bases between the two ends. CDR1 and CDR2 from the germline V gene are MNHNS and SASEGT. CDR3 coding DNA: TGTGCCAGCAGACAGGTAGGGGACACTGAAGCTTTCTTT. This sequence encodes CASRQVGDTEAFF.

V gene TRBV9 combines with J gene TRBJ2-7; D not resolved. Germline CDR1 reads SGDLS; CDR2 reads YYNGEE. V lost 4 bases and J lost 0, with 8 bases in between. The CDR3 contains 13 residues. CDR3 sequence reads: CASSQAPSYEQYF. The CDR3 nucleotides read TGTGCCAGCAGCCAGGCCCCCTCCTACGAGCAGTACTTC.

The chain carries TRBV4-1 and TRBJ2-7, with TRBD1 identical over 7 bases. There are 15 residues in the CDR3. In germline, CDR1 is MGHRA, CDR2 YSYEKL. With 0 bases clipped from V and 9 bases from J, the junction kept 11 bases outside the gene matches. The CDR3 sequence: CASSQEAQGYTAQYF. For the CDR3, the DNA is TGCGCCAGCAGCCAAGAGGCACAGGGGTATACGGCGCAGTACTTC.

This chain joins TRBV30 and TRBJ1-6; possible D gene TRBD1, 5 bases. CDR3 length: 15 residues. The ends were cut back, 8 bases at V and 0 bases at J, with 14 bases in the middle. Germline V gene lookup returns CDR1 GTSNPN and CDR2 SVGIG (reference sequence). DNA of the CDR3: TGTGCCCTTCGGGGGGAAAGCTCCTATAATTCACCCCTCCACTTT. It yields the protein CALRGESSYNSPLHF.

This CDR3 reads CASRGLIDYEQYF. The CDR3 region has the DNA TGTGCCAGTCGAGGGCTGATCGACTACGAGCAGTACTTC. V and J are TRBV19 and TRBJ2-7, with D possibly TRBD2 on 5 matching bases. The germline CDR1 and CDR2 sequences are LNHDA and SQIVND (reference sequence). This CDR3 spans 13 amino acids. V gave up 8 bases and J gave up 3 bases, with 14 bases separating them.

The rearrangement joins TRBV27 to TRBJ1-5; D uncertain. V lost 5 bases and J lost 0, with 8 bases in between. This CDR3 has 14 residues. Germline V gene lookup returns CDR1 MNHEY and CDR2 SMNVEV (reference sequence). The CDR3 DNA sequence: TGTGCCAGCAGTCCGGTACTTAGCAATCAGCCCCAGCATTTT. It specifies CASSPVLSNQPQHF.